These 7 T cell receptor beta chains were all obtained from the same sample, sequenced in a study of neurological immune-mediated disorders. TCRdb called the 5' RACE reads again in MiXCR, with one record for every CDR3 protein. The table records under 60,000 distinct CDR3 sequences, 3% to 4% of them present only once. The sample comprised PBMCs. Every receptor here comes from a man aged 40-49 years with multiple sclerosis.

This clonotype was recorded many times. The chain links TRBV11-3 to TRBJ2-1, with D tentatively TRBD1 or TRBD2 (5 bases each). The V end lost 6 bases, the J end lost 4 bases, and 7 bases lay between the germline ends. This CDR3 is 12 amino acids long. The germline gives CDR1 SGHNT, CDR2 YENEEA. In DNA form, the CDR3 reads TGTGCCAGCAGTTGGGGGTACAATGAGCAGTTCTTC. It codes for CASSWGYNEQFF.

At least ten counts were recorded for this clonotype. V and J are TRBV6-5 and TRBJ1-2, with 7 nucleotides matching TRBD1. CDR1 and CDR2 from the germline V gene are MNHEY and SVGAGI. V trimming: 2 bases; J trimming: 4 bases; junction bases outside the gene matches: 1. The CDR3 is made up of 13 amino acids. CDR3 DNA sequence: TGTGCCAGCAGTTACGGGGACAGCTATGGCTACACCTTC. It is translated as CASSYGDSYGYTF.

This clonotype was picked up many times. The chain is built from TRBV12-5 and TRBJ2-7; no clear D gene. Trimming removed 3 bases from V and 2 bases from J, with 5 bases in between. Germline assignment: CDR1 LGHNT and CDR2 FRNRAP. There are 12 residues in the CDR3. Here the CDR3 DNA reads TGTGCTAGTGGTTTTCGTGCCTACGAGCAGTACTTC. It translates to CASGFRAYEQYF.

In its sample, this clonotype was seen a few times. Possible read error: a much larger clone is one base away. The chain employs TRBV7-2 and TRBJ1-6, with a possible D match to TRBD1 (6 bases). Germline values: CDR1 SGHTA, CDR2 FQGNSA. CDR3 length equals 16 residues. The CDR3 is CASSLGSLRGSSPLNF. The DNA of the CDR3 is TGTGCCAGCAGCTTAGGCTCGCTCAGGGGAAGTTCACCCCTCAACTTT.

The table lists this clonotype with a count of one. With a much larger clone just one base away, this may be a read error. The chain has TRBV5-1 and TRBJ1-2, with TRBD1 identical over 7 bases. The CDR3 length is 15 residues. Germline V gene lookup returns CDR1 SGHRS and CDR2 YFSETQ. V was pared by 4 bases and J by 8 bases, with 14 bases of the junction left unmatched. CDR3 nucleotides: TGCGCCAGCAGCCCGGGACAGTGGCGGGTCGGCGGCTACACCTTC. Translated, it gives CASSPGQWRVGGYTF.

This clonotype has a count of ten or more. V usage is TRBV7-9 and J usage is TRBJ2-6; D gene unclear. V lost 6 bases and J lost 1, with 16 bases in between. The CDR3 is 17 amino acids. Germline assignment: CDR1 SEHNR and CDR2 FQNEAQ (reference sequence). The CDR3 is CASSLLRRVSGANVLTF. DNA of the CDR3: TGTGCCAGCAGTTTACTCCGGCGCGTATCTGGGGCCAACGTCCTGACTTTC.

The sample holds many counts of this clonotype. The CDR3 region has the DNA TGTGCCAGCAGTTTAGGGGACAGGAGATTCCAAGAGACCCAGTACTTC. This codes for CASSLGDRRFQETQYF. The chain carries TRBV12-3 or TRBV12-4 and TRBJ2-5; TRBD1 matches at 8 bases. The CDR3 length is 16 residues. Germline trimming cut 1 base from V and 1 base from J; bases unmatched to any gene: 5.